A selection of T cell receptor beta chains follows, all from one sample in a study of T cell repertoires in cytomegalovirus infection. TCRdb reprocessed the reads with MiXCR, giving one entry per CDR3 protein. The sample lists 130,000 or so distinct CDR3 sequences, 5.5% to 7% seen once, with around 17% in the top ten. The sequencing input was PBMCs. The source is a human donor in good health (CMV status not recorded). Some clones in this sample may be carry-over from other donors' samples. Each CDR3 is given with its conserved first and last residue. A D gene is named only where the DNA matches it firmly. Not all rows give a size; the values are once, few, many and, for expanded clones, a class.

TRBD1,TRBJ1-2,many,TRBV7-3,CASSLNQRGTGDNYGYTF,TGTGCCAGCAGCTTAAATCAGAGGGGGACAGGGGACAACTATGGCTACACCTTC
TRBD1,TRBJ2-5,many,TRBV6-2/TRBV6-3,CASSPWTGLGETQYF,TGTGCCAGCAGTCCTTGGACAGGGCTGGGAGAGACCCAGTACTTC
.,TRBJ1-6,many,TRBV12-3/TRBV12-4,CASSRTGFNSPLHF,TGTGCCAGCAGTCGCACAGGGTTTAATTCACCCCTCCACTTT
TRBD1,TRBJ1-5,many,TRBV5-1,CASSWGPDRGENQPQHF,TGCGCCAGCAGCTGGGGGCCCGACAGGGGAGAAAATCAGCCCCAGCATTTT
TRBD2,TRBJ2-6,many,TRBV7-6,CASSLALSGGSSGANVLTF,TGTGCCAGCAGCTTAGCGTTGTCGGGGGGGAGCTCTGGGGCCAACGTCCTGACTTTC
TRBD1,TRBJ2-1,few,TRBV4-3,CASSQVSPGGIRANEQFF,TGCGCCAGCAGCCAAGTCTCCCCAGGGGGAATAAGAGCTAATGAGCAGTTCTTC
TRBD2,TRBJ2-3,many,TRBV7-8,CASSLWVTSELTDTQYF,TGTGCCAGCAGCTTATGGGTAACTAGCGAGCTCACAGATACGCAGTATTTT
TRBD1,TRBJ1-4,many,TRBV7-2,CASSFSGTGDEKLFF,TGTGCCAGCAGCTTCTCCGGGACAGGGGATGAAAAACTGTTTTTT
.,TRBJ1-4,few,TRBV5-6,CASSLGGGAAEKLFF,TGTGCCAGCAGCTTGGGGGGGGGCGCCGCTGAAAAACTGTTTTTT
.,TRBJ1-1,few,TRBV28,CASSPTRMNTEAFF,TGTGCCAGCAGTCCGACCCGTATGAACACTGAAGCTTTCTTT
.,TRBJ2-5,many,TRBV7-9,CASSAYLGQTQYF,TGTGCCAGCAGCGCTTACCTCGGGCAGACCCAGTACTTC
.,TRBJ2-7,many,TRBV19,CASRRGTDTYEQYF,TGTGCCAGCCGTAGGGGGACGGACACCTACGAGCAGTACTTC
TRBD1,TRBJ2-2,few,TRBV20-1,CSAQTGVGTGELFF,TGCAGTGCCCAGACAGGGGTGGGTACCGGGGAGCTGTTTTTT
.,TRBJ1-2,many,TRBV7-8,CASSLVRGAGYTF,TGTGCCAGCAGCTTAGTAAGGGGGGCTGGCTACACCTTC
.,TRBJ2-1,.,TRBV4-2,CASSQDLAGNKQFF,TGTGCCAGCAGCCAAGATCTAGCCGGGAATAAGCAGTTCTTC
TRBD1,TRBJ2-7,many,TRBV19,CASSLRDRRYEQYF,TGTGCCAGTAGTCTCCGGGACAGGAGATACGAGCAGTACTTC
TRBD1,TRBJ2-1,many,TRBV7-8,CASSLGDRPYNEQFF,TGTGCCAGCAGCTTAGGGGACAGGCCATACAATGAGCAGTTCTTC
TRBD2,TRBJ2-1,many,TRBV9,CASSPRRGGRDEQFF,TGTGCCAGCAGCCCCCGGCGGGGGGGCCGCGATGAGCAGTTCTTC
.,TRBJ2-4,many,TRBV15,CATENYASKNIQYF,TGTGCCACCGAAAACTATGCATCCAAAAACATTCAGTACTTC
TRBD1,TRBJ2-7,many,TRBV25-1,CASSRTGDEQYF,TGTGCCAGCAGTCGGACAGGGGACGAGCAGTACTTC
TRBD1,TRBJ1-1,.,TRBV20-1,CSAKDRGGNTEAFF,TGCAGTGCTAAAGACAGGGGGGGGAACACTGAAGCTTTCTTT
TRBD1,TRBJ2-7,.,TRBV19,CASTPRTGMDEQYF,TGTGCCAGTACCCCAAGGACAGGGATGGACGAGCAGTACTTC
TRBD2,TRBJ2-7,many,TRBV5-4,CASSLATSGEAYF,TGTGCCAGCAGCTTGGCCACTAGCGGGGAGGCATACTTC
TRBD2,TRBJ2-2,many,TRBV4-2,CASSQDLRLAIGELFF,TGTGCCAGCAGCCAAGATCTGAGACTAGCTATCGGGGAGCTGTTTTTT
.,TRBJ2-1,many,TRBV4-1,CASSQDIFASDYEQFF,TGCGCCAGCAGCCAAGATATTTTCGCTAGCGACTATGAGCAGTTCTTC
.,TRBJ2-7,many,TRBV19,CATANSRVAAEQYF,TGTGCCACCGCAAACTCTAGAGTCGCGGCCGAGCAGTACTTC
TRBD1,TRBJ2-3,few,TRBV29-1,CSVEPHSGTGPDTQYF,TGCAGCGTTGAACCTCACTCCGGGACAGGCCCAGATACGCAGTATTTT